This T cell receptor beta chain derives from a study of healthy donors' naive CD4 and CD8 T cells. General observations from the study: Positive CDR3 charge linked to CD4+ cells, negative to CD8+ cells.

The CDR3 has 13 residues. Per germline, CDR1 MNHEY and CDR2 SVGAGI. V dropped 6 bases and J dropped 5 bases, with 11 bases sitting between them. With regard to this clonotype: Antigen unknown.

TCR libraries were built from approximately 520 ng of total RNA by linear amplification. TCRdb called the reads again in MiXCR, with one record for every CDR3 protein. The sample records approximately 180,000 distinct CDR3 sequences, around 74% being singletons. This receptor was identified in a pool of human donors in good health; the sample pools cells from several healthy donors. The sample was naive CD4+ and CD8+ T cells sorted from blood, pooled from several donors. The chain joins TRBV6-5 to TRBJ2-1, with D hard to call. CDR3 region: CASSKYVNNEQFF. The CDR3 DNA sequence: TGTGCCAGCAGCAAATACGTTAACAATGAGCAGTTCTTC.